This TCR beta chain comes out of a study of CD8+CD57+ T cells in acquired aplastic anemia. Genomic DNA, the template, was used for profiling of the TCR beta VDJ and CDR3. MiXCR, applied by TCRdb to the reads, yields one record per CDR3 protein. The sample contains about 190,000 distinct CDR3 sequences, approximately 50% of which appear only once. This CDR3 contains 12 residues. The ends were cut back, 5 bases at V and 3 bases at J, with 8 bases in the middle. Germline V gene sequence: CDR1 SGHVT, CDR2 SQSDAQ. The patients chosen for sequencing had shown expansion of CD8+CD57+ cells (detected by flow cytometry).

The chain combines TRBV7-4 with TRBJ2-7; D is unresolved. This clonotype originated in a human donor with aplastic anemia. The sequenced sample was sorted CD4+, CD8+, or CD8+CD57+ T cells (not recorded which) from PBMCs. Here the CDR3 DNA reads TGTGCCAGCAGCGGACGGCACTACGAGCAGTACTTC. It codes for CASSGRHYEQYF.